Following are 32 T cell receptor beta chains from one sample sequenced in a study of blood T cell repertoires in COVID-19. Here immunoSEQ multiplex PCR was the method, and the copy in TCRdb shows in-frame clones only, minus some. There are more than 25,000 clones in the sample; over 75% occur only once, and approximately 15% lies in the top ten. The source material was peripheral blood. These receptors were obtained from an elderly man with acute or convalescent COVID-19.

The chain joins TRBV5-1 to TRBJ2-1, with TRBD2 identical over 8 bases. With V trimmed by 2 bases and J by 7 bases, 8 bases remained unmatched. This CDR3 is 15 amino acids long. Germline values: CDR1 SGHRS, CDR2 YFSETQ. In nucleotides, the CDR3 is TGCGCCAGCAGCTTAACAGCGGGGGTAGGGAATGAGCAGTTCTTC. The encoded protein is CASSLTAGVGNEQFF.

This clone was counted a single time. The gene calls are TRBV6-2 or TRBV6-3 and TRBJ2-7, with 9 bases lining up with TRBD1. The V gene end was trimmed by 2 bases and the J gene end by 4 bases; junction bases not matched to a gene: 9. The CDR3 loop spans 16 amino acids. From germline, CDR1 is MNHEY and CDR2 SVGEGT. CDR3 protein: CASSYRGQGKGYEQYF. CDR3 coding DNA: TGTGCCAGCAGTTACCGGGGACAGGGAAAAGGTTACGAGCAGTACTTC.

The V call is TRBV5-6, the J call TRBJ1-3; possibly TRBD1 for D (5 bases). Germline assignment: CDR1 SGHDT and CDR2 YYEEEE. The length of the CDR3 is 15 residues. Trimming took off 5 bases at V and 0 bases at J, with 12 bases between the two ends. CDR3 region: CASSTRARSGNTIYF. CDR3 sequence (DNA): TGTGCCAGCAGTACCAGGGCCCGCTCTGGAAACACCATATATTTT. Using reference TRBV5-6 and TRBJ1-3 for the parts outside the CDR3, the full variable domain is DAGVTQSPTHLIKTRGQQVTLRCSPKSGHDTVSWYQQALGQGPQFIFQYYEEEERQRGNFPDRFSGHQFPNYSSELNVNALLLGDSALYLCASSTRARSGNTIYFGEGSWLTVV.

The V and J genes are TRBV5-6 and TRBJ2-1, with 9 bases matching TRBD1. Germline V gene data show CDR1 as SGHDT and CDR2 as YYEEEE. J gave up 2 bases and V 4 bases, and 4 bases lay outside the gene matches. The CDR3 extends over 15 amino acids. The CDR3 coding sequence is TGTGCCAGCAGCGTCCGGGACAGGGCCTACAATGAGCAGTTCTTC. It specifies CASSVRDRAYNEQFF.

In its sample, this clone was seen once. The V and J genes are TRBV7-3 and TRBJ1-1; D is perhaps TRBD1 (6 bases). Deletions cut 5 bases from V and 2 bases from J, with 9 bases between. The CDR3 length is 13 residues. CDR1 and CDR2 (germline): SGHTA, FQGTGA. The CDR3 loop is CASSQGSNTEAFF. CDR3 coding DNA: TGTGCCAGCAGCCAGGGGAGCAACACTGAAGCTTTCTTT. Together with reference TRBV7-3 and TRBJ1-1, the CDR3 gives the full variable domain: GAGVSQTPSNKVTEKGKYVELRCDPISGHTALYWYRQSLGQGPEFLIYFQGTGAADDSGLPNDRFFAVRPEGSVSTLKIQRTERGDSAVYLCASSQGSNTEAFFGQGTRLTVV.

This clone was counted a single time. The chain recombines TRBV5-1 with TRBJ2-3; maybe TRBD2 (5 bases). Germline loops: CDR1 SGHRS, CDR2 YFSETQ. The CDR3 has 15 residues. The ends were cut back, 3 bases at V and 7 bases at J, with 18 bases in the middle. CDR3 sequence reads: CASSSQSQEANTQYF. In nucleotides, the CDR3 is TGCGCCAGCAGCTCACAAAGCCAGGAGGCTAATACGCAGTATTTT.

The chain links TRBV3-1 (or the pseudogene TRBV3-2) to TRBJ1-2; weak D call: TRBD1 (6 bases). With 2 bases removed from V and 4 bases from J, the gap between germline ends came to 11 bases. The germline V gene encodes CDR1 LGHDT and CDR2 YNNKEL (reference sequence). This CDR3 is built from 14 residues. CDR3 nucleotides: TGTGCCAGCAGCCAACTTGACAGGAGCTATGGCTACACCTTC. This sequence encodes CASSQLDRSYGYTF.

J is TRBJ1-2 and V is TRBV11-2; 7 nucleotides align to TRBD1. CDR3 length: 12 residues. The V segment lost 11 bases and the J segment 3 bases; nucleotides outside the gene matches: 6. Germline V gene sequence: CDR1 SGHAT, CDR2 FQNNGV. CDR3 nucleotide sequence: TGTGCCGGGACAGAGGTTGACTATGGCTACACCTTC. Translated: CAGTEVDYGYTF.

The chain links TRBV7-3 to TRBJ2-3, with 7 bases matching TRBD2. Germline-derived CDR1 and CDR2 are SGHTA and FQGTGA. The V segment lost 2 bases and the J segment 5 bases; nucleotides outside the gene matches: 1. CDR3 length: 13 residues. The CDR3 here is CASSLAGVDTQYF. CDR3 nucleotide sequence: TGTGCCAGCAGCTTAGCGGGGGTAGATACGCAGTATTTT. The full variable domain, with the rest looked up from reference TRBV7-3 and TRBJ2-3, is GAGVSQTPSNKVTEKGKYVELRCDPISGHTALYWYRQSLGQGPEFLIYFQGTGAADDSGLPNDRFFAVRPEGSVSTLKIQRTERGDSAVYLCASSLAGVDTQYFGPGTRLTVL.

The CDR3: CASRPSGGRQPQHF. CDR3 coding DNA: TGTGCCAGCAGACCTTCAGGGGGACGTCAGCCCCAGCATTTT. This sequence joins TRBV28 and TRBJ1-5; 7 bases map to TRBD1. This CDR3 contains 14 residues. The ends lost 6 bases at V and 6 bases at J; junction bases unmatched: 8. Germline V lookup: CDR1 MDHEN, CDR2 SYDVKM.

V gene TRBV5-1 combines with J gene TRBJ2-7; a weak D match, TRBD1 (6 bases). V was pared by 0 bases and J by 5 bases, with 12 bases between. The CDR3 extends over 14 amino acids. Germline V lookup: CDR1 SGHRS, CDR2 YFSETQ. The CDR3 nucleotides read TGCGCCAGCAGCTTGGGACAGGCATTCGACGAGCAGTACTTC. As protein: CASSLGQAFDEQYF.

CDR3 nucleotide sequence: TGTGCCAGCAGAACAGGGGGCGCCAGGTCACCCCTCCACTTT. Protein: CASRTGGARSPLHF. This chain links TRBV2 with TRBJ1-6; 9 bases are a match to TRBD1. V was clipped by 6 bases and J by 10 bases; unmatched bases: 7. The CDR3 loop spans 14 amino acids. CDR1 and CDR2 (germline): SNHLY, FYNNEI.

V gene TRBV7-9 combines with J gene TRBJ1-1; TRBD1 matches 7 bases. The junction had 14 bases not matched to a gene; V was cut back by 1 base and J by 6 bases. Germline V gene data show CDR1 as SEHNR and CDR2 as FQNEAQ (reference sequence). The CDR3 covers 17 residues. CDR3 DNA sequence: TGTGCCAGCAGCTTAGGCGGCCGGGGCAGGGGGAGACCTGAAGCTTTCTTT. Its protein product is CASSLGGRGRGRPEAFF.

The rearrangement joins TRBV19 to TRBJ1-2, with D perhaps matching TRBD1 (6 bases). CDR1 LNHDA and CDR2 SQIVND come from the germline V gene (reference sequence). This CDR3 has 15 amino acids. V gave up 5 bases and J gave up 7 bases, with 20 bases separating them. The CDR3 protein is CASSGPLTGPLGYTF. The CDR3 coding sequence is TGTGCCAGTAGTGGACCCCTGACAGGACCCCTTGGCTACACCTTC.

Here the CDR3 reads CASSLSRTTNEKLFF. CDR3 sequence (DNA): TGTGCCAGCAGCCTCAGCAGGACAACTAATGAAAAACTGTTTTTT. The genes are TRBV5-4 and TRBJ1-4; D not certain. V lost 4 bases to trimming and J lost 0 bases, with 10 bases between them. The CDR3 sequence is 15 residues long. In germline, CDR1 is SGHNT, CDR2 YYREEE (reference sequence).

This rearrangement joins TRBV10-1 to TRBJ2-1, with D possibly matching TRBD2 (6 bases). CDR1 and CDR2 from the germline V gene are WNHNN and SYGVQD (reference sequence). This CDR3 is 17 amino acids long. The ends were cut back, 0 bases at V and 0 bases at J, with 12 bases in the middle. CDR3 sequence: CASSESRRGSSYNEQFF. CDR3 nucleotide sequence: TGCGCCAGCAGTGAGTCGCGGCGGGGAAGCTCCTACAATGAGCAGTTCTTC.

V gene TRBV7-2 combines with J gene TRBJ1-4, with D possibly TRBD1 on 6 matching bases. V was clipped by 4 bases and J by 7 bases, with 13 bases between them. Germline V CDR1 and CDR2: SGHTA, FQGNSA. The CDR3 is 14 amino acids. This CDR3 is CASSYKGVGEKLFF. The CDR3 coding sequence is TGTGCCAGCAGCTATAAGGGGGTTGGTGAAAAACTGTTTTTT.

This rearrangement joins TRBV12-3 or TRBV12-4 to TRBJ2-1; D is unclear. V was pared by 8 bases and J by 5 bases, with 10 bases between. The CDR3 extends over 12 amino acids. CDR3 residues: CASPRVDNEQFF. In DNA, the CDR3 is TGTGCCAGCCCACGGGTCGACAATGAGCAGTTCTTC.

The CDR3 nucleotides are TGTGCCAGCAGCTCCGCGGGGGGAGCTAACTATGGCTACACCTTC. Translated, it gives CASSSAGGANYGYTF. The rearrangement joins TRBV5-4 to TRBJ1-2; TRBD1 is a possible D gene (5 bases). V was shortened by 3 bases and J by 0 bases, with 12 bases between the two germline ends. Per the germline V gene, CDR1 is SGHNT and CDR2 is YYREEE (reference sequence). The CDR3 covers 15 residues.

The gene calls are TRBV28 and TRBJ1-3; maybe TRBD1 (5 bases). The CDR3 extends over 18 amino acids. With 7 bases removed from V and 0 bases from J, the gap between germline ends came to 22 bases. Germline values: CDR1 MDHEN, CDR2 SYDVKM. This chain's CDR3 is CASTIPAGHEISGNTIYF. The DNA of the CDR3 is TGTGCCAGCACCATCCCCGCCGGACACGAAATCTCTGGAAACACCATATATTTT.

The chain is built from TRBV30 and TRBJ2-2, with 8 nucleotides matching TRBD2. The CDR3 extends over 15 amino acids. From germline, CDR1 is GTSNPN and CDR2 SVGIG (reference sequence). The J segment lost 3 bases and the V segment lost 5 bases, leaving 8 bases of the junction unmatched. The DNA of the CDR3 is TGTGCCTGGCGGGGCGGGGGGCAAGACACCGGGGAGCTGTTTTTT. Translating gives CAWRGGGQDTGELFF.

This clone has only one observation. In DNA form, the CDR3 reads TGTGCCAGCAGTGGACAGGGGGCGCATGAAAAACTGTTTTTT. The encoded protein is CASSGQGAHEKLFF. The rearrangement links TRBV28 to TRBJ1-4; 11 nucleotides agree with TRBD1. Germline-derived CDR1 and CDR2 are MDHEN and SYDVKM. The ends lost 5 bases at V and 6 bases at J; junction bases unmatched: 2. The length of the CDR3 is 14 residues.

The chain links TRBV5-1 to TRBJ2-3; 7 bases agree with TRBD1. Per the germline V gene, CDR1 is SGHRS and CDR2 is YFSETQ. CDR3 length: 14 residues. Trimming removed 4 bases from V and 4 bases from J; junction bases left unmatched: 6. CDR3 DNA sequence: TGCGCCAGCAGCATGGACAGGTGGCCAGATACGCAGTATTTT. Translation: CASSMDRWPDTQYF. Variable domain in full (rest from reference TRBV5-1 and TRBJ2-3): KAGVTQTPRYLIKTRGQQVTLSCSPISGHRSVSWYQQTPGQGLQFLFEYFSETQRNKGNFPGRFSGRQFSNSRSEMNVSTLELGDSALYLCASSMDRWPDTQYFGPGTRLTVL.

This clone was observed once. The genes are TRBV7-9 and TRBJ1-2; 8 bases agree with TRBD1. The V segment lost 4 bases and the J segment 7 bases; nucleotides outside the gene matches: 8. The CDR3 has 14 amino acids. CDR1 and CDR2 from the germline V gene are SEHNR and FQNEAQ (reference sequence). The CDR3 region is CASSYTQGARGYTF. Here the CDR3 DNA reads TGTGCCAGCAGCTATACTCAGGGGGCGCGTGGCTACACCTTC.

The count of this clone is one. The gene calls are TRBV12-3 or TRBV12-4 and TRBJ2-1; 7 nucleotides match TRBD2. The CDR3 spans 12 residues. V dropped 6 bases and J dropped 10; count of bases not matched to a gene: 6. As DNA, the CDR3 is TGTGCCAGCAGCTTGACTAGCAGCGAGCAGTTCTTC. Residues: CASSLTSSEQFF.

V is TRBV10-2 and J is TRBJ2-5, with TRBD2 matching over 9 bases. Per germline, CDR1 WSHSY and CDR2 SAAADI. The CDR3 length is 14 residues. V lost 3 bases, J lost 4 bases, and 3 bases stayed unmatched. In DNA, the CDR3 is TGCGCCAGCAGTGATAGCGGGGGATCAGAGACCCAGTACTTC. Its protein is CASSDSGGSETQYF.

This chain connects TRBV5-1 to TRBJ2-7, with TRBD1 matching over 7 bases. Germline lookup yields CDR1 SGHRS and CDR2 YFSETQ. V was clipped by 3 bases and J by 4 bases; unmatched bases: 4. There are 13 residues in the CDR3. CDR3 region: CASSYPDRYEQYF. Here the CDR3 DNA reads TGCGCCAGCAGCTACCCGGACAGGTACGAGCAGTACTTC.

The V gene is TRBV30, the J gene TRBJ1-1, with no clear D. The CDR3 sequence is 11 residues long. Germline assignment: CDR1 GTSNPN and CDR2 SVGIG (reference sequence). The ends were cut back, 0 bases at V and 6 bases at J, with 5 bases in the middle. The chain's CDR3 is CAWSVEAEAFF. The CDR3 DNA sequence: TGTGCCTGGAGTGTAGAGGCTGAAGCTTTCTTT.

The rearrangement joins TRBV7-8 to TRBJ1-2; tentative D call: TRBD1 (5 bases). CDR1 and CDR2 (germline): SGHVS, FQNEAQ. Trimming stripped 5 bases from V and 0 bases from J, with 22 bases between. There are 18 residues in the CDR3. The chain's CDR3 is CASSRFGGSPLSNYGYTF. The CDR3 DNA sequence: TGTGCCAGCAGCCGGTTCGGGGGATCCCCCTTATCTAACTATGGCTACACCTTC.

This clone is a singleton in its sample. The J gene is TRBJ2-2, the V gene TRBV4-2; possibly TRBD2 for D (7 bases). The CDR3 has 16 residues. The germline CDR1 and CDR2 sequences are LGHNA and YNFKEQ. V shed 5 bases and J shed 1 base, with 14 bases lying between them. CDR3: CASSKAGAMNTGELFF. For the CDR3, the DNA is TGTGCCAGCAGCAAGGCGGGGGCGATGAACACCGGGGAGCTGTTTTTT.

This chain joins TRBV3-1 (or the pseudogene TRBV3-2) and TRBJ1-4; 7 bases fit TRBD1. J lost 4 bases, V lost 0 bases, and 2 bases had no gene match. CDR3 length equals 15 residues. CDR1 and CDR2 from the germline V gene are LGHDT and YNNKEL (reference sequence). CDR3 coding DNA: TGTGCCAGCAGCCAAGAAAACAGGGGTAATGAAAAACTGTTTTTT. It specifies CASSQENRGNEKLFF.

V usage is TRBV30 and J usage is TRBJ2-7, with 7 bases fitting TRBD1. The CDR3 runs to 12 residues. The J segment lost 6 bases and the V segment lost 7 bases, leaving 9 bases of the junction unmatched. Germline CDR1 reads GTSNPN; CDR2 reads SVGIG (reference sequence). CDR3 DNA sequence: TGTGCCTACCACAGGGGCCTTGGCGAGCAGTACTTC. This translates into CAYHRGLGEQYF.